The present entry profiles one TCR beta chain with its context. The data were taken from a study of T-cell memory formation after mild COVID-19. CDR1 and CDR2 from the germline V gene are MGHRA and YSYEKL. The trim removed 1 base at V and 1 base at J, leaving 7 bases unmatched. CDR3 length: 17 residues. TCRdb processed the 5' RACE reads anew with MiXCR; each CDR3 protein has one entry. Of about 320,000 distinct CDR3 sequences detected, 13% to 15% appear once; the ten largest clones hold around 20%. Sample: PBMCs or a T cell subset sorted from them (not recorded which). The TCR sequence derives from a man younger than 35 who had mild COVID-19 (a few samples of this study predate the infection). Cell type and time point are not known. The chain carries TRBV4-1 and TRBJ2-3; 8 nucleotides align to TRBD2. The CDR3 protein is CASSQVRAGERTDTQYF. CDR3 nucleotide sequence: TGCGCCAGCAGCCAAGTAAGAGCGGGGGAGCGCACAGATACGCAGTATTTT.